This TCR beta chain emerged from a study of CD8+ T cells in alopecia areata (dated by TCRdb to 2017 to 2018). For the wider study: The treated patients took part in an open-label pilot trial in which moderate-to-severe alopecia areata was treated with oral tofacitinib at 5 to 10 mg twice daily. Tofacitinib was given for 6 to 18 months, followed by 6 months of follow-up off drug to assess delayed response and recurrence. The study used high-throughput TCRbeta sequencing to examine T cell clonal expansion in alopecia areata, in both the C3H/HeJ mouse model and human patients. The RNA source kit depended on sample type: the PAXgene miRNA kit for fixed scalp, the miRNeasy kit for PBMCs, and the RNeasy kit for mouse skin. Tofacitinib-treated patients had biopsies at baseline and at 4 and 24 weeks of treatment, with a later scalp biopsy in several patients. On the human side, TCRbeta sequencing was run on scalp tissue and on sorted CD4+ and CD8+ peripheral blood T cells from healthy controls and from alopecia areata patients with either patchy or totalis/universalis disease. Amplification of TCRbeta CDR3 regions was done by immunoSEQ multiplex PCR using 35 Vbeta forward primers and 13 Jbeta reverse primers. Scalp clonality was compared among normal scalp (n=4), patchy alopecia areata scalp (n=8), and alopecia totalis/universalis scalp (n=8). For the treated patients, the SALT score, which quantifies what percentage of scalp surface area is affected, served as the measure of disease severity.

Library generation was performed with the immunoSEQ multiplex PCR assay. RNA was extracted from all samples and reverse transcribed into cDNA, which served as template for TCR sequencing. SuperScript III was used for first-strand cDNA synthesis, primed with a 2:1 mix of oligo-dT and random hexamers. Amplification bias was assessed with a synthetic immune receptor repertoire, and residual bias was removed computationally. Concerning the study's data processing: After raw reads were preprocessed to remove errors, the CDR3 was defined following IMGT conventions as running from the conserved cysteine to phenylalanine. Clonality was computed by normalizing Shannon entropy by log2 of the number of productive unique TCRs and subtracting the result from 1. Whether scalp clones were CD4 or CD8 was inferred by matching scalp TCRbeta sequences against CD4 and CD8 repertoires sorted from blood. TCRdb re-hosts the immuneACCESS table, in-frame sequences only. Its copies lack some clones; in the studies checked, an unresolved V gene accounts for under half of them, and the cause for the rest is not known. Clonal size and the V and J genes are those of that table, whereas D and trimming came from the DNA. In all, the sample holds about 76,000 clones, and around 30% of those were seen once. Clones ranked in the top ten supply about 15% of the sample.

This clone was recorded a few times. The specificity of this receptor is unknown. No quality values exist for individual bases; no much larger clone is one base distant. The CDR3 has 15 amino acids, counting the end cysteine and phenylalanine. Only the CDR3 region is kept as DNA, spanning 45 bases read in frame from base 1. According to the germline V gene, CDR1 reads SGHRS and CDR2 reads YFSETQ. Trimming takes 0 bases off V and 6 bases off J; junction bases not matched to a gene: 8. The time point label on this specimen signifies: around 4 weeks on oral tofacitinib. Sample treatment or condition, as interpreted from the label and publication: oral pan-JAK inhibitor, 5-10 mg twice daily. Lesional scalp punch biopsies and peripheral blood were obtained from alopecia areata patients. PBMCs were isolated by density centrifugation and stained for CD3, CD4 and CD8, after which CD4+ and CD8+ T cells were sorted on a FACSAria.

General findings and caveats noted by the study authors: Unlike mouse skin, where gammadelta T cells dominate, normal human skin contains resident alphabeta T cells that get sequenced too, which complicates analysis of the scalp TCR repertoire. Many expanded lesional clones persisted in scalp and blood during tofacitinib treatment, which may partly explain relapse after stopping treatment. Higher clonality and more expanded CD8+ clones were observed in lesional scalp than in normal scalp, particularly in alopecia totalis/universalis, a finding suggestive of antigenic drive. Shared TCR sequences between patients were less evident than in mice, which may be partly attributable to HLA diversity in the patient population. Scalp clonality and the number of expanded CD8+ clones among the top 100 scalp clones were significantly decreased by tofacitinib. Because the treated cohort was small and had only one nonresponder, larger studies are needed to examine links between baseline CD8+ expansion and response.

The sequence is built from TRBV5-1 and TRBJ2-7; TRBD1 fits 8 bases in the junction. This sequence originates from a human donor with alopecia areata. The material was CD8+ T cells sorted from blood, obtained at week 4, from a patient treated with tofacitinib. The sequenced DNA: TGCGCCAGCAGCTTGGCGCCGGACAGGGCGGGCGAGCAGTACTTC. Protein translation: CASSLAPDRAGEQYF.